Each of the 30 T cell receptor beta chains below was sequenced from the same sample in a study of blood T cell repertoires in COVID-19 (dated by TCRdb to the early 2020s). Preparation of the library involved the immunoSEQ multiplex PCR assay. TCRdb re-hosts the immuneACCESS table, in-frame sequences only. Its copies lack some clones; in the studies checked, an unresolved V gene accounts for under half of them, and the cause for the rest is not known. This sample gives about 130,000 clones in total; roughly nine tenths of them show up just once. The ten biggest clones cover 3% to 4% of the sample. Sample: peripheral blood. All receptors derive from a man in his fifties with active COVID-19.

The chain combines TRBV18 with TRBJ1-4; the D gene is possibly TRBD1 (5 bases). V was clipped by 3 bases and J by 5 bases, with 10 bases between them. Per germline, CDR1 KGHSH and CDR2 LQKENI. The CDR3 length is 14 residues. The CDR3 DNA reads TGTGCCAGCTCACCCGCTTACAGGAATGAAAAACTGTTTTTT. This encodes CASSPAYRNEKLFF.

J is TRBJ2-1 and V is TRBV29-1; possible D gene TRBD2, 5 bases. The CDR3 loop spans 13 amino acids. Deletions cut 3 bases from V and 7 bases from J, with 13 bases between. Per the germline V gene, CDR1 is SQVTM and CDR2 is ANQGSEA. The CDR3 here is CSVEGPRGNEQFF. In DNA, the CDR3 is TGCAGCGTTGAGGGCCCCCGGGGTAATGAGCAGTTCTTC.

The chain joins TRBV6-4 to TRBJ2-2, with 7 bases that match TRBD2. V was pared by 4 bases and J by 4 bases, with 3 bases of the junction left unmatched. CDR3 length: 14 residues. Per the germline V gene, CDR1 is MRHNA and CDR2 is SNTAGT. The CDR3 region has the DNA TGTGCCAGCAGTGTGACGGGAGGCACCGGGGAGCTGTTTTTT. Its protein is CASSVTGGTGELFF.

The chain has TRBV13 and TRBJ2-7; a weak D match, TRBD1 (6 bases). The germline V gene has CDR1 PRHDT and CDR2 FYEKMQ (reference sequence). The CDR3 has 14 residues. The germline V and J ends were trimmed by 6 bases and 6 bases, with 18 bases remaining between them. The CDR3 DNA follows: TGTGCCAGCAGACCCGCCAAACAGGGAAGCGAGCAGTACTTC. Translating it yields CASRPAKQGSEQYF.

The chain joins TRBV5-4 to TRBJ2-1; 7 bases line up with TRBD2. Germline CDR1 and CDR2: SGHNT and YYREEE (reference sequence). The CDR3 length is 16 residues. The J segment lost 8 bases and the V segment lost 4 bases, leaving 15 bases of the junction unmatched. In nucleotides, the CDR3 is TGTGCCAGCAGCGACCCGGGACTACTCGGGGTACATGAGCAGTTCTTC. It codes for CASSDPGLLGVHEQFF.

The chain recombines TRBV5-5 with TRBJ1-1; 8 bases match TRBD1. Germline V CDR1 and CDR2: SGHKS, YYEKEE (reference sequence). The CDR3 is 15 amino acids. V gave up 4 bases and J gave up 0 bases; unmatched junction bases: 5. This CDR3 reads CASSRDRLLNTEAFF. DNA of the CDR3: TGTGCCAGCAGCCGGGACAGGCTATTGAACACTGAAGCTTTCTTT.

The rearrangement uses TRBV9 and TRBJ1-5; the D is unclear. Germline CDR1 reads SGDLS; CDR2 reads YYNGEE. V was pared by 0 bases and J by 5 bases, with 6 bases between. The CDR3 spans 13 residues. CDR3 residues: CASSVGSDQPQHF. For the CDR3, the DNA is TGTGCCAGCAGCGTAGGGTCGGATCAGCCCCAGCATTTT.

This chain's CDR3 is CAISERGRLAGGNTGELFF. CDR3 DNA: TGTGCCATCAGTGAGCGAGGGAGGCTAGCGGGGGGGAACACCGGGGAGCTGTTTTTT. The chain combines TRBV10-3 with TRBJ2-2; 11 bases map to TRBD2. The CDR3 loop spans 19 amino acids. V lost 2 bases to trimming and J lost 1 base; unmatched junction nucleotides: 9. CDR1 and CDR2 (germline): ENHRY, SYGVKD.

The chain carries TRBV13 and TRBJ2-1, with D perhaps TRBD2 (6 bases). Trimming stripped 7 bases from V and 0 bases from J, with 13 bases between. Looked up from germline, CDR1 is PRHDT and CDR2 is FYEKMQ (reference sequence). This CDR3 region has 15 residues. The CDR3 DNA is TGTGCCAGCACCCGACTAGGGTCCTCCTACAATGAGCAGTTCTTC. Protein: CASTRLGSSYNEQFF.

The gene calls are TRBV10-1 and TRBJ2-2, with 10 bases fitting TRBD2. The germline V gene has CDR1 WNHNN and CDR2 SYGVQD (reference sequence). The CDR3 has 15 amino acids. The ends lost 2 bases at V and 5 bases at J; junction bases unmatched: 2. The CDR3 DNA follows: TGCGCCAGCAGTGAGGTAGCGGGAGGTACCGGGGAGCTGTTTTTT. This gives the protein CASSEVAGGTGELFF.

The chain recombines TRBV6-4 with TRBJ2-5; 7 bases are shared with TRBD1. This CDR3 has 15 residues. V shed 2 bases and J 1 base; nucleotides not matched to a gene: 4. Germline V gene lookup returns CDR1 MRHNA and CDR2 SNTAGT. The DNA of the CDR3 is TGTGCCAGCAGTGACCGACCAGGGGGCCAAGAGACCCAGTACTTC. It yields the protein CASSDRPGGQETQYF.

The chain carries TRBV7-2 and TRBJ2-1, with 10 bases matching TRBD2. The CDR3 is 15 amino acids. Per germline, CDR1 SGHTA and CDR2 FQGNSA. Germline trimming cut 8 bases from V and 5 bases from J; bases unmatched to any gene: 9. The CDR3 sequence: CASLLTLAGNNEQFF. The CDR3 region has the DNA TGTGCCAGCCTTTTAACACTAGCGGGGAACAATGAGCAGTTCTTC.

The gene calls are TRBV5-1 and TRBJ1-2, with 7 nucleotides matching TRBD1. The V gene end was trimmed by 0 bases and the J gene end by 6 bases; junction bases not matched to a gene: 11. Germline loops: CDR1 SGHRS, CDR2 YFSETQ. The CDR3 sequence is 16 residues long. CDR3: CASSLGQGTAQDGYTF. The CDR3 DNA follows: TGCGCCAGCAGCTTGGGACAGGGCACGGCGCAGGATGGCTACACCTTC.

In nucleotides, the CDR3 is TGTGCCAGCCTCGCACAGGGGCGCAATCAGCCCCAGCATTTT. Amino acid sequence: CASLAQGRNQPQHF. The rearrangement joins TRBV6-5 to TRBJ1-5, with 7 bases matching TRBD1. The V segment lost 8 bases and the J segment 2 bases; nucleotides outside the gene matches: 6. The CDR3 totals 14 residues. Looked up from germline, CDR1 is MNHEY and CDR2 is SVGAGI.

The chain has TRBV23-1 and TRBJ2-1; 7 bases agree with TRBD2. TRBV23-1 is marked as an open reading frame, function uncertain. The CDR3 has 16 amino acids. Germline trimming cut 3 bases from V and 3 bases from J; bases unmatched to any gene: 8. The CDR3 reads CASSQYSRGGYNEQFF. CDR3 sequence (DNA): TGCGCCAGCAGTCAGTACTCGCGCGGGGGCTACAATGAGCAGTTCTTC.

This chain links TRBV28 with TRBJ2-2; 9 positions agree with TRBD1. Germline trimming cut 5 bases from V and 5 bases from J; bases unmatched to any gene: 6. Germline V CDR1 and CDR2: MDHEN, SYDVKM. The CDR3 contains 15 residues. CDR3 sequence reads: CASSPGQGWTGELFF. CDR3 in DNA: TGTGCCAGCAGTCCCGGACAGGGGTGGACCGGGGAGCTGTTTTTT.

The rearrangement links TRBV3-1 (or the pseudogene TRBV3-2) to TRBJ2-1; 7 positions match TRBD1. Germline V gene lookup returns CDR1 LGHDT and CDR2 YNNKEL (reference sequence). This CDR3 has 17 amino acids. J gave up 0 bases and V 6 bases, and 11 bases lay outside the gene matches. DNA of the CDR3: TGTGCCAGCAGTCTAACAGGGGCGGCGAGCTCCTACAATGAGCAGTTCTTC. This sequence encodes CASSLTGAASSYNEQFF.

The chain combines TRBV9 with TRBJ1-1; D uncertain. Germline V lookup: CDR1 SGDLS, CDR2 YYNGEE. The CDR3 is 13 amino acids. Trimming shortened V by 1 base and J by 0 bases, and 4 bases separated the two germline ends. The chain's CDR3 is CASSVTVNTEAFF. CDR3 sequence (DNA): TGTGCCAGCAGCGTAACGGTGAACACTGAAGCTTTCTTT.

This sequence joins TRBV19 and TRBJ1-4; D is perhaps TRBD1 (6 bases). V dropped 7 bases and J dropped 8 bases, with 14 bases sitting between them. The CDR3 has 13 residues. From germline, CDR1 is LNHDA and CDR2 SQIVND (reference sequence). This chain's CDR3 is CASMGTPAEKLFF. The CDR3 region has the DNA TGTGCCAGTATGGGGACACCTGCCGAAAAACTGTTTTTT.

The chain carries TRBV24-1 and TRBJ2-7, with TRBD1 identical over 8 bases. Per the germline V gene, CDR1 is KGHDR and CDR2 is SFDVKD. The ends lost 4 bases at V and 8 bases at J; junction bases unmatched: 6. The length of the CDR3 is 13 residues. The CDR3 DNA sequence: TGTGCCACCAGTGAGTCTACAGGGGGGAAGCAGTACTTC. It yields the protein CATSESTGGKQYF.

The chain has TRBV18 and TRBJ2-1; D is unresolved. Germline assignment: CDR1 KGHSH and CDR2 LQKENI. CDR3 size: 14 residues. Trimming took off 2 bases at V and 7 bases at J, with 12 bases between the two ends. The CDR3 sequence: CASSPGPRPNEQFF. DNA for the CDR3: TGTGCCAGCTCACCAGGGCCCCGGCCGAATGAGCAGTTCTTC.

The chain combines TRBV5-6 with TRBJ1-6; D ambiguous. Germline V CDR1 and CDR2: SGHDT, YYEEEE. Trimming left V 2 bases short and J 8 bases short, with 14 bases between. This CDR3 has 15 amino acids. DNA of the CDR3: TGTGCCAGCAGCTTCACTATGCGCCTGGATTCACCCCTCCACTTT. Amino acids: CASSFTMRLDSPLHF.

The rearrangement joins TRBV27 to TRBJ2-3, with D maybe TRBD1 (5 bases). CDR3 size: 17 residues. Trimming took 0 bases from V and 2 from J, leaving 15 bases between them. The germline CDR1 and CDR2 sequences are MNHEY and SMNVEV (reference sequence). The CDR3 DNA reads as TGTGCCAGCAGTTTATCTTCACAGGTCCTTGACACAGATACGCAGTATTTT. This codes for CASSLSSQVLDTDTQYF.

The chain recombines TRBV3-1 (or the pseudogene TRBV3-2) with TRBJ1-2, with a possible D match to TRBD1 (5 bases). This CDR3 has 12 amino acids. The V end lost 2 bases, the J end lost 8 bases, and 9 bases lay between the germline ends. The germline CDR1 and CDR2 sequences are LGHDT and YNNKEL (reference sequence). The CDR3 DNA reads as TGTGCCAGCAGCCAACAGGGAGGCGGCTACACCTTC. Protein: CASSQQGGGYTF.

The CDR3 DNA reads as TGTGCCAGCAGCCTCATAGCGGGGGGTGCCTACAATGAGCAGTTCTTC. Residues: CASSLIAGGAYNEQFF. V is TRBV3-1 (or the pseudogene TRBV3-2) and J is TRBJ2-1; 10 positions match TRBD2. The germline V gene encodes CDR1 LGHDT and CDR2 YNNKEL (reference sequence). The CDR3 contains 16 residues. Losses at the gene ends were 4 bases for V and 2 bases for J; bases not matched to a gene: 5.

This clone was observed a handful of times. Other DNA sequences from this sample encode an identical CDR3 as well. V and J are TRBV5-4 and TRBJ2-1, with 10 bases fitting TRBD1. This CDR3 spans 13 amino acids. Trimming took 4 bases from V and 6 from J; bases not matched to a gene: 1. Looked up from germline, CDR1 is SGHNT and CDR2 is YYREEE (reference sequence). CDR3: CASSRTGGNEQFF. CDR3 bases: TGTGCCAGCAGCAGGACAGGGGGCAATGAGCAGTTCTTC.

The chain employs TRBV4-1 and TRBJ2-2, with D tentatively TRBD1 (5 bases). Germline CDR1 reads MGHRA; CDR2 reads YSYEKL. This CDR3 region has 17 residues. Trimming shortened V by 0 bases and J by 5 bases, and 16 bases separated the two germline ends. CDR3 in DNA: TGCGCCAGCAGCCAAGAGGGCAGGGCCCTTAGGACCGGGGAGCTGTTTTTT. Its protein is CASSQEGRALRTGELFF.

This rearrangement joins TRBV5-1 to TRBJ1-1, with 8 nucleotides matching TRBD1. J was trimmed by 5 bases and V by 4 bases; bases with no gene match: 10. The germline V gene encodes CDR1 SGHRS and CDR2 YFSETQ. The CDR3 runs to 15 residues. The CDR3 sequence: CASSPDREVWTEAFF. The CDR3 nucleotides read TGCGCCAGCAGCCCGGACAGGGAGGTTTGGACTGAAGCTTTCTTT.

This chain links TRBV14 with TRBJ1-1; 10 bases are a match to TRBD1. Unmatched junction bases numbered 9, after V lost 4 bases and J lost 4 bases. This CDR3 spans 16 amino acids. Germline V gene lookup returns CDR1 SGHDN and CDR2 FVKESK. As DNA, the CDR3 is TGTGCCAGCAGCCCCTCGGACAGGGGGGAGTTCACTGAAGCTTTCTTT. It specifies CASSPSDRGEFTEAFF.

This chain links TRBV6-5 with TRBJ2-7; 9 bases match TRBD2. CDR1 MNHEY and CDR2 SVGAGI come from the germline V gene. V shed 6 bases and J 0 bases; nucleotides not matched to a gene: 6. CDR3 length equals 15 residues. The CDR3 spells CASSLGRGGSYEQYF. CDR3 nucleotides: TGTGCCAGCAGCCTAGGGCGGGGGGGCTCCTACGAGCAGTACTTC.